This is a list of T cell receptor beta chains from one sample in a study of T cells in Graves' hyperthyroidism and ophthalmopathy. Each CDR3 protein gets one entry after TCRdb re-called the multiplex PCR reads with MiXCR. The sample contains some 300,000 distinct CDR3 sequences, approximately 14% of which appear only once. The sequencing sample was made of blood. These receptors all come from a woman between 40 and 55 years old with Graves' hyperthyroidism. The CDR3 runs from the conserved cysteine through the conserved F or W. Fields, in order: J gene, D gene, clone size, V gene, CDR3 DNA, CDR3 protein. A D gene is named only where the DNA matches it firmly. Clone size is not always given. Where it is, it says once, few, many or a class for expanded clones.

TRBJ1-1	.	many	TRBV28	TGTGCCAGCAGCCTACCCCAGGGGAGGAACACTGAAGCTTTCTTT	CASSLPQGRNTEAFF
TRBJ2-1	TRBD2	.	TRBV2	TGTGCCAGCAGCACCGGGACTAGCGGGAGTGATGAGCAGTTCTTC	CASSTGTSGSDEQFF
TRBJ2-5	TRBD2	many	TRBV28	TGTGCCAGCAGTCTCGGGCTCGGCGGGGGCCAGTACTTC	CASSLGLGGGQYF
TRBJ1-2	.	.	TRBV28	TGTGCCAGCAGCCACGGCGTTTACGGCTACACCTTC	CASSHGVYGYTF
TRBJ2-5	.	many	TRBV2	TGTGCCAGCAGATTGCGGACTGAGACGGGGACCCAGTACTTC	CASRLRTETGTQYF
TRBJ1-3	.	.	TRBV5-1	TGCGCCAGCAGCAATGACATCGGCTCTGGAAACACCATATATTTT	CASSNDIGSGNTIYF
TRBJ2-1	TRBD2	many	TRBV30	TGTGCCTGGAGTTCTGGACTAGCGGGATACAATGAGCAGTTCTTC	CAWSSGLAGYNEQFF
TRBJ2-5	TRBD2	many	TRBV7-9	TGTGCCAGCAGCGGGGGGGGGAGCCAAGAGACCCAGTACTTC	CASSGGGSQETQYF
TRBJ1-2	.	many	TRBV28	TGTGCCAGCAGGCGGGCCCTTTACAATGGCTACACCTTC	CASRRALYNGYTF
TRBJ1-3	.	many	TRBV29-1	TGCAGCGTTGACAAAGGAAACACCATATATTTT	CSVDKGNTIYF
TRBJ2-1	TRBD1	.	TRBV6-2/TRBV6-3	TGTGCCAGCAGTGACACAGGGGGATCCTACAATGAGCAGTTCTTC	CASSDTGGSYNEQFF
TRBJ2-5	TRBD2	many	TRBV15	TGTGCCACCAGCAGTCCAACTAGCGGGTTACAAGAGACCCAGTACTTC	CATSSPTSGLQETQYF
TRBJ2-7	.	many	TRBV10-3	TGTGCCACCCGAAGGGGGAGCGAGCAGTACTTC	CATRRGSEQYF
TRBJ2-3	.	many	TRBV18	TGTGCCAGCTCACCAGGCGTTGGAAGCACAGATACGCAGTATTTT	CASSPGVGSTDTQYF
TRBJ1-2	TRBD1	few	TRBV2	TGTGCCAGCAGATCAGGACAGGGGGTCCTCTATGGCTACACCTTC	CASRSGQGVLYGYTF
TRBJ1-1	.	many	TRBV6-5	TGTGCCAGCAGTTACTCGGGCAGGGTGGACACTGAAGCTTTCTTT	CASSYSGRVDTEAFF
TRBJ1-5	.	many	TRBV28	TGTGCCACCAGGGCGTCCGGGGGCAATCAGCCCCAGCATTTT	CATRASGGNQPQHF
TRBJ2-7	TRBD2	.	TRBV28	TGTGCCAGCTCCCCTTGGACTCGGACTAGCACCTACGAGCAGTACTTC	CASSPWTRTSTYEQYF
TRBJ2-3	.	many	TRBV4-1	TGCGCCAGCAGCCAAGGCATTCCGGGAGCAGGCACAGATACGCAGTATTTT	CASSQGIPGAGTDTQYF
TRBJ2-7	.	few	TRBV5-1	TGCGCCAGCAGCTTGTTGTTCAGCTCAGACGAGCAGTACTTC	CASSLLFSSDEQYF
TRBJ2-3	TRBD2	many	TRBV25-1	TGTGCCAGCAGTGATGACCGCGGGAGCCCCGATACGCAGTATTTT	CASSDDRGSPDTQYF
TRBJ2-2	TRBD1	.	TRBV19	TGTGCCAGTAGTATTGGACAGGGAGGTACCGGGGAGCTGTTTTTT	CASSIGQGGTGELFF
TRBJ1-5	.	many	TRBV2	TGTGCCAGCAGTGAGGGTATCAGTGGACAGCCCCAGCATTTT	CASSEGISGQPQHF
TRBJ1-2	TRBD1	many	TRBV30	TGTGCCTGGAGGGGACAGGACAGAACCTCCTATGGCTACACCTTC	CAWRGQDRTSYGYTF
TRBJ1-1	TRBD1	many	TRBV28	TGTGCCAGCAGAGAACCGGGACAGGGGGCCTACACTGAAGCTTTCTTT	CASREPGQGAYTEAFF
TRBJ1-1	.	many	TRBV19	TGTGCCAGTAGTAGAGGTCGAGAGAACACTGAAGCTTTCTTT	CASSRGRENTEAFF
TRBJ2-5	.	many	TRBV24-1	TGTGCCACCAGTGGGCCAGGGCAAGAGACCCAGTACTTC	CATSGPGQETQYF
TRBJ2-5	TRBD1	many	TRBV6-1	TGTGCCAGCCGGACCCGAGATGCCTACACAGGGGGCTTAGGAGAGACCCAGTACTTC	CASRTRDAYTGGLGETQYF
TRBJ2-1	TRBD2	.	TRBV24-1	TGTGCCACCAGTGATTTGTCGGCTAGCGGAGGCTACAATGAGCAGTTCTTC	CATSDLSASGGYNEQFF
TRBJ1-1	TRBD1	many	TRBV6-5	TGTGCCAGCAGTTACTCCACAGGGGGCGAGAACACTGAAGCTTTCTTT	CASSYSTGGENTEAFF
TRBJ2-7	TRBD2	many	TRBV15	TGTGCCACCAGCAGAGATCTGGGAGGGACCTACGAGCAGTACTTC	CATSRDLGGTYEQYF
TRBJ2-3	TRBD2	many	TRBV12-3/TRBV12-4	TGTGCCAGCAGTTTGAGCGGGAGGGGCACAGATACGCAGTATTTT	CASSLSGRGTDTQYF
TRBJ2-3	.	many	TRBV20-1	TGCAGTGCTAGGAAGGGAGCTAGCACAGATACGCAGTATTTT	CSARKGASTDTQYF
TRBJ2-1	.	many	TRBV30	TGTGCCTGGAGTGTACTAGGGGGGAATGTCAATGAGCAGTTCTTC	CAWSVLGGNVNEQFF
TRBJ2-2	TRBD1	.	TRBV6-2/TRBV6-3	TGTGCCAGCAGTACACAGGGGGTTACCGGGGAGCTGTTTTTT	CASSTQGVTGELFF
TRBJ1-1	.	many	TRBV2	TGTGCCAGCAGTGAGAACTACAGGGTGGGGGAGAGTGAAGCTTTCTTT	CASSENYRVGESEAFF
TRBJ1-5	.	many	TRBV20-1	TGCAGTGCTAGAGGGTCCGCTAGCAATCAGCCCCAGCATTTT	CSARGSASNQPQHF
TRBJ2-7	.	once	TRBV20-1	TGCAGTGCTAGTGCCCCCTATGATGCCAGGGATCGAGCCGAGCAGTACTTC	CSASAPYDARDRAEQYF
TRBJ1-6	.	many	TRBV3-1	TGTGCCAGCTCACGATTGGGCCGAAATTCACCCCTCCACTTT	CASSRLGRNSPLHF
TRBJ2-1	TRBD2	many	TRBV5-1	TGCGCCAGCAGAGTCGCGGGAGTTTTCAATGAGCAGTTCTTC	CASRVAGVFNEQFF
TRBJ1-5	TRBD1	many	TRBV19	TGTGCCAGTAGTAGGGACAGGGATCAGCCCCAGCATTTT	CASSRDRDQPQHF
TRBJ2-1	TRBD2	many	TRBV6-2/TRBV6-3	TGTGCCAGCAGTAGGCCGGGACTAAATAACAATGAGCAGTTCTTC	CASSRPGLNNNEQFF
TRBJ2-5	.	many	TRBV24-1	TGTGCCACCAGTGACCCTGACGGTACCCAGACCCAGTACTTC	CATSDPDGTQTQYF
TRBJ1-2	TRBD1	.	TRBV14	TGTGCCAGCAGCCCCCTCGGGGAGACAGGGCCTTACTATGGCTACACCTTC	CASSPLGETGPYYGYTF
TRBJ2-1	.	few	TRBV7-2	TGTGCCGGGATGGGGCGGGGTTATAACAATGAGCAGTTCTTC	CAGMGRGYNNEQFF
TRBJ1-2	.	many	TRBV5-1	TGCGCCAGCAGCTTGGATGGAGGGAACTATGGCTACACCTTC	CASSLDGGNYGYTF
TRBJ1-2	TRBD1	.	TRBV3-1	TGTGCCAGCAGCCAAGGAGGGACAGGCGATGGCTACACCTTC	CASSQGGTGDGYTF
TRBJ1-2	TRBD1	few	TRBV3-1	TGTGCCAGCAGCCAAGATAGCCGGGACAGGGATTTCTATGGCTACACCTTC	CASSQDSRDRDFYGYTF
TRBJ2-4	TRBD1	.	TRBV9	TGTGCCAGCAGCGCAACGGGACAGGGAAACATTCAGTACTTC	CASSATGQGNIQYF
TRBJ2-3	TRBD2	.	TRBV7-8	TGTGCCAGCAGCACCGTAGCGGGAGGGCCGGCAGATACGCAGTATTTT	CASSTVAGGPADTQYF
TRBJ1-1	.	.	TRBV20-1	TGCAGTGCTAGGGGCAGCCAGAACACTGAAGCTTTCTTT	CSARGSQNTEAFF
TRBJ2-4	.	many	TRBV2	TGTGCCAGCAGTGATCGGCTTGGCGAAAACATTCAGTACTTC	CASSDRLGENIQYF
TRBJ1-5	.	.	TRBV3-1	TGTGCCAGCAGCCATGAGAATCAGCCCCAGCATTTT	CASSHENQPQHF
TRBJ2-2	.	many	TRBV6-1	TGTGCCAGCAGTCCCGACCCCTCGGGTTACACCGGGGAGCTGTTTTTT	CASSPDPSGYTGELFF
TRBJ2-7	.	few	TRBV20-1	TGCAGTGCTAGAGATCCCTTTGGCCGCTACGAGCAGTACTTC	CSARDPFGRYEQYF
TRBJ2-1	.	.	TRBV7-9	TGTGCCAGCAGCTCTGGAGTTGAGCAGTTCTTC	CASSSGVEQFF
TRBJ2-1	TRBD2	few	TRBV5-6	TGTGCCAGCAGCTTTAGCGGGAGCTTCAATGAGCAGTTCTTC	CASSFSGSFNEQFF